A single sample is the source of the 31 T cell receptor beta chains below, sequenced in a study of PD-1 blockade in classical Hodgkin lymphoma. TCRdb's copy holds only in-frame clones and misses some; the assay was immunoSEQ multiplex PCR. Here the sample spans about 39,000 clones, just over 75% being singletons. Described time point: cycle 4 day 1 (C4D1), after 6 weeks of nivolumab. All patients experienced relapse after autologous stem cell transplantation, and brentuximab vedotin exposure was variable. Specimen: peripheral blood mononuclear cells (PBMCs), collected before the fourth cycle of nivolumab. These receptors came from a human donor with classical Hodgkin lymphoma.

This clone was seen once. The chain has TRBV2 and TRBJ2-7; 7 nucleotides align to TRBD2. Germline trimming cut 5 bases from V and 4 bases from J; bases unmatched to any gene: 17. The germline V gene encodes CDR1 SNHLY and CDR2 FYNNEI. This CDR3 contains 17 residues. The CDR3 reads CASSTTLRGVLSYEQYF. The CDR3 DNA follows: TGTGCCAGCAGTACCACTCTCCGGGGGGTACTGAGTTACGAGCAGTACTTC.

This rearrangement joins TRBV6-1 to TRBJ2-5, with unresolved D. CDR1 is MNHNS and CDR2 is SASEGT in the germline V gene. The germline V and J ends were trimmed by 5 bases and 10 bases, with 11 bases remaining between them. The CDR3 covers 11 residues. CDR3 amino acids: CASSYGRNQYF. The CDR3 DNA is TGTGCCAGCAGTTACGGGCGTAACCAGTACTTC.

V and J are TRBV5-6 and TRBJ1-6; TRBD1 matches 7 bases. The CDR3 has 15 residues. The J segment lost 9 bases and the V segment lost 0 bases, leaving 6 bases of the junction unmatched. Germline lookup yields CDR1 SGHDT and CDR2 YYEEEE. The CDR3 nucleotides are TGTGCCAGCAGCTTGGAACAGGGGAACCCTTCACCCCTCCACTTT. This encodes CASSLEQGNPSPLHF.

Only a few counts were recorded for this clone. CDR3 DNA sequence: TGCAGCGCGTGGACAGGGGTCATGAACACTGAAGCTTTCTTT. It yields the protein CSAWTGVMNTEAFF. This chain connects TRBV29-1 to TRBJ1-1; 9 bases are shared with TRBD1. CDR3 length: 14 amino acids. Germline V lookup: CDR1 SQVTM, CDR2 ANQGSEA. With V trimmed by 7 bases and J by 0 bases, 6 bases remained unmatched.

The chain carries TRBV7-9 and TRBJ2-7; maybe TRBD2 (5 bases). CDR1 and CDR2 (germline): SEHNR, FQNEAQ (reference sequence). V lost 5 bases and J lost 0, with 11 bases in between. The length of the CDR3 is 14 residues. CDR3: CASSATRSSYEQYF. The DNA of the CDR3 is TGTGCCAGCAGCGCCACTAGGAGCTCCTACGAGCAGTACTTC.

This clone occurred a few times. CDR3 in amino acids: CASSLAGGPPYEQYF. The CDR3 nucleotides read TGTGCCAGCAGCTTAGCCGGGGGTCCCCCCTACGAGCAGTACTTC. The chain has TRBV11-2 and TRBJ2-7; D is perhaps TRBD2 (6 bases). This CDR3 has 15 amino acids. Germline V lookup: CDR1 SGHAT, CDR2 FQNNGV. V gave up 1 base and J gave up 2 bases, with 12 bases separating them.

V usage is TRBV4-3 and J usage is TRBJ1-2; 7 bases are a match to TRBD1. The CDR3 runs to 15 residues. V was pared by 0 bases and J by 5 bases, with 6 bases of the junction left unmatched. The germline gives CDR1 LGHNA, CDR2 YSLEER. The chain's CDR3 is CASSQDSGGGYGYTF. Written as DNA, the CDR3 is TGCGCCAGCAGCCAAGATTCAGGGGGGGGATATGGCTACACCTTC.

The genes are TRBV19 and TRBJ2-6; D unresolved. The CDR3 runs 15 residues. Germline CDR1 and CDR2: LNHDA and SQIVND (reference sequence). V lost 1 base, J lost 1 base, and 5 bases lay in between. The CDR3 here is CASSIGLSGANVLTF. The CDR3 nucleotides read TGTGCCAGTAGTATAGGGTTATCTGGGGCCAACGTCCTGACTTTC. The full variable domain, in which reference TRBV19 and TRBJ2-6 provide the parts outside the CDR3, is DGGITQSPKYLFRKEGQNVTLSCEQNLNHDAMYWYRQDPGQGLRLIYYSQIVNDFQKGDIAEGYSVSREKKESFPLTVTSAQKNPTAFYLCASSIGLSGANVLTFGAGSRLTVL.

This chain links TRBV2 with TRBJ1-2; no definite D call. This CDR3 is built from 12 residues. Germline CDR1 reads SNHLY; CDR2 reads FYNNEI. V was pared by 6 bases and J by 2 bases, with 7 bases between. The DNA for the CDR3 is TGTGCCAGCAGGGGGAGGAACTATGGCTACACCTTC. This encodes CASRGRNYGYTF. Looking up the rest from reference TRBV2 and TRBJ1-2 gives the full variable domain: EPEVTQTPSHQVTQMGQEVILRCVPISNHLYFYWYRQILGQKVEFLVSFYNNEISEKSEIFDDQFSVERPDGSNFTLKIRSTKLEDSAMYFCASRGRNYGYTFGSGTRLTVV.

Comments on this clone: Compared with germline, one end of the junction differs, possibly owing to a read error. The gene calls are TRBV7-7 and TRBJ2-6; possible D gene TRBD1, 5 bases. The CDR3 runs 16 residues. Germline V CDR1 and CDR2: SSHAT, FNYEAQ (reference sequence). CDR3 nucleotide sequence: TGTGCTAGCAGCTTAGGGGATGCCTCTGGGGCCAACGTCCTGACTTTC. This gives the protein CASSLGDASGANVLTF.

A remark on this clone: The junction does not match germline at one end; this may be a read error. The rearrangement uses TRBV10-3 and TRBJ2-1; a weak D match, TRBD1 (6 bases). The length of the CDR3 is 16 residues. Germline assignment: CDR1 ENHRY and CDR2 SYGVKD. As DNA, the CDR3 is TGTGCCTTCAGAAAGGCCGGGACAAGCTCCTACAATGAGCAGTTCTTC. Translation: CAFRKAGTSSYNEQFF.

The chain combines TRBV7-9 with TRBJ2-1; 7 nucleotides agree with TRBD1. The germline gives CDR1 SEHNR, CDR2 FQNEAQ (reference sequence). With 6 bases clipped from V and 1 base from J, the junction kept 12 bases outside the gene matches. The CDR3 is made up of 17 amino acids. This chain's CDR3 is CASSLDRFFLSYNEQFF. In nucleotides, the CDR3 is TGTGCCAGCAGTTTGGACAGGTTCTTTCTATCCTACAATGAGCAGTTCTTC.

The genes are TRBV5-8 and TRBJ1-1; the D is unclear. V gave up 2 bases and J gave up 6 bases, with 14 bases separating them. Germline-derived CDR1 and CDR2 are SGHTS and YDEGEE. CDR3 length: 14 amino acids. The CDR3 region has the DNA TGTGCCAGCAGCTTTCGGGGAGGGAGCGCTGAAGCTTTCTTT. Amino acid sequence: CASSFRGGSAEAFF. Filled out from reference TRBV5-8 and TRBJ1-1, the complete variable domain reads EAGVTQSPTHLIKTRGQQATLRCSPISGHTSVYWYQQALGLGLQFLLWYDEGEERNRGNFPPRFSGRQFPNYSSELNVNALELEDSALYLCASSFRGGSAEAFFGQGTRLTVV.

DNA for the CDR3: TGTGCCAGCAGCTTGAGTAGCGGACCCTCCTACGAGCAGTACTTC. Protein product: CASSLSSGPSYEQYF. This chain connects TRBV5-5 to TRBJ2-7; a weak D match, TRBD2 (6 bases). V dropped 1 base and J dropped 0 bases, with 11 bases sitting between them. CDR3 size: 15 residues. Germline assignment: CDR1 SGHKS and CDR2 YYEKEE (reference sequence). The entire variable domain, with the rest obtained from reference TRBV5-5 and TRBJ2-7, is as follows: DAGVTQSPTHLIKTRGQQVTLRCSPISGHKSVSWYQQVLGQGPQFIFQYYEKEERGRGNFPDRFSARQFPNYSSELNVNALLLGDSALYLCASSLSSGPSYEQYFGPGTRLTVT.

The V call is TRBV7-9, the J call TRBJ2-7, with a weak D call TRBD1 (6 bases). Trimming pared 1 base from V and 4 bases from J, leaving 11 bases between. There are 14 residues in the CDR3. Per germline, CDR1 SEHNR and CDR2 FQNEAQ (reference sequence). The CDR3 bases are TGTGCCAGCAGCTTAGGTGGGGGCGCATACGAGCAGTACTTC. Protein product: CASSLGGGAYEQYF.

The V gene is TRBV7-2, the J gene TRBJ2-3, with 10 bases aligning to TRBD2. The CDR3 consists of 19 residues. Germline V lookup: CDR1 SGHTA, CDR2 FQGNSA. The J segment lost 4 bases and the V segment lost 5 bases, leaving 18 bases of the junction unmatched. CDR3 protein: CASSPDGAGGPILSDTQYF. The CDR3 nucleotides are TGTGCCAGCAGCCCCGACGGAGCGGGGGGGCCTATTTTGTCAGATACGCAGTATTTT.

The chain carries TRBV11-2 and TRBJ1-4, with D unresolved. Germline V gene data show CDR1 as SGHAT and CDR2 as FQNNGV. V lost 5 bases to trimming and J lost 0 bases, with 7 bases between them. The CDR3 sequence is 14 residues long. As DNA, the CDR3 is TGTGCCAGCAGCGTCTTTGCAACTAATGAAAAACTGTTTTTT. Encoded protein: CASSVFATNEKLFF.

The rearrangement uses TRBV7-2 and TRBJ1-2, with D perhaps matching TRBD1 (5 bases). CDR3 size: 16 residues. The V gene lost 4 bases and the J gene lost 7 bases, with 22 bases spanning the gap. The germline gives CDR1 SGHTA, CDR2 FQGNSA. The CDR3 sequence is CASSSQGAVGLSGYTF. The CDR3 nucleotides read TGTGCCAGCAGCTCTCAGGGTGCTGTGGGGCTTAGTGGCTACACCTTC.

This clone was observed a few times. The genes are TRBV5-1 and TRBJ2-5; the match to TRBD2 covers 8 bases. The CDR3 loop spans 17 amino acids. The V and J ends lost 0 bases and 2 bases, in that order; junction bases with no gene match: 9. Germline CDR1 and CDR2: SGHRS and YFSETQ. CDR3 loop: CASSLGSGGSYQETQYF. The CDR3 DNA reads as TGCGCCAGCAGCTTGGGTTCGGGGGGGTCATATCAAGAGACCCAGTACTTC.

This rearrangement joins TRBV18 to TRBJ2-5, with D uncertain. This CDR3 spans 15 amino acids. The V and J ends lost 1 base and 0 bases respectively, with 9 bases between them. CDR1 and CDR2 from the germline V gene are KGHSH and LQKENI. CDR3 residues: CASSPLPRDQETQYF. CDR3 DNA sequence: TGTGCCAGCTCACCACTTCCTCGGGACCAAGAGACCCAGTACTTC.

For the CDR3, the DNA is TGTGCCAGCGAGGGGACAGGGAGAGCAGATACGCAGTATTTT. It is translated as CASEGTGRADTQYF. The chain links TRBV19 to TRBJ2-3; 9 nucleotides align to TRBD1. The CDR3 contains 14 residues. V lost 9 bases to trimming and J lost 4 bases; unmatched junction nucleotides: 8. The germline gives CDR1 LNHDA, CDR2 SQIVND (reference sequence).

The rearrangement joins TRBV18 to TRBJ2-7, with 13 bases lining up with TRBD2. Germline V gene sequence: CDR1 KGHSH, CDR2 LQKENI. The CDR3 runs to 16 residues. Trimming removed 0 bases from V and 5 bases from J; junction bases left unmatched: 4. The CDR3 bases are TGTGCCAGCTCACCACCGACTAGCGGGGGGACTCACGAGCAGTACTTC. Translation: CASSPPTSGGTHEQYF.

This clone was seen more than once but under ten times. V gene TRBV19 combines with J gene TRBJ1-2; D is possibly TRBD1 (6 bases). The CDR3 contains 15 residues. With 7 bases removed from V and 4 bases from J, the gap between germline ends came to 19 bases. Germline loops: CDR1 LNHDA, CDR2 SQIVND (reference sequence). CDR3 sequence reads: CASTPDPDSIYGYTF. The CDR3 nucleotides read TGTGCCAGTACCCCCGATCCGGACAGCATCTATGGCTACACCTTC.

The V gene is TRBV6-1, the J gene TRBJ1-2; D call uncertain. V was cut by 11 bases and J by 8 bases, with 15 bases left in between. From germline, CDR1 is MNHNS and CDR2 SASEGT. The CDR3 is 11 amino acids. The CDR3 DNA sequence: TGTGCCGCCCGGGAGGGTAGCGGCTACACCTTC. Protein product: CAAREGSGYTF.

The chain is built from TRBV5-4 and TRBJ1-1; D is possibly TRBD1 (6 bases). This CDR3 is 13 amino acids long. Trimming removed 10 bases from V and 3 bases from J, with 16 bases in between. Germline V gives CDR1 SGHNT, CDR2 YYREEE (reference sequence). CDR3 protein: CAGRGQRDTEAFF. Here the CDR3 DNA reads TGTGCCGGGAGAGGACAGCGGGACACTGAAGCTTTCTTT.

J is TRBJ1-4 and V is TRBV4-3; a possible D gene is TRBD1 (6 bases). The V end was cut by 4 bases, the J end by 5 bases, with 14 bases between. This CDR3 comprises 15 residues. CDR1 is LGHNA and CDR2 is YSLEER in the germline V gene. For the CDR3, the DNA is TGCGCCAGCAGCCTAAGCGGGGGGACAAATGAAAAACTGTTTTTT. Translation gives CASSLSGGTNEKLFF.

V usage is TRBV5-1 and J usage is TRBJ2-2; D is ambiguous. V was pared by 2 bases and J by 3 bases, with 2 bases between. Germline V lookup: CDR1 SGHRS, CDR2 YFSETQ. The CDR3 has 12 residues. The CDR3 loop reads CASSFDTGELFF. The CDR3, as DNA: TGCGCCAGCAGCTTCGACACCGGGGAGCTGTTTTTT.

DNA of the CDR3: TGTGCCAGCAGCCCCTGGGGCGCGGGGGCCCGCACAGATACGCAGTATTTT. The encoded protein is CASSPWGAGARTDTQYF. J is TRBJ2-3 and V is TRBV7-3, with D perhaps TRBD2 (7 bases). Germline lookup yields CDR1 SGHTA and CDR2 FQGTGA. The CDR3 loop spans 17 amino acids. The V and J ends lost 5 bases and 1 base respectively, with 19 bases between them.

This clone was detected only a few times. This chain links TRBV6-5 with TRBJ2-1; D is uncertain. V lost 1 base and J 7 bases, leaving 8 bases between the germline ends. Germline V gives CDR1 MNHEY, CDR2 SVGAGI. The CDR3 spans 13 residues. CDR3 protein: CASSYLRNNEQFF. CDR3 DNA: TGTGCCAGCAGTTACTTGCGGAATAATGAGCAGTTCTTC.

This chain links TRBV7-9 with TRBJ1-2, with no clear D. This CDR3 has 15 residues. CDR1 and CDR2 (germline): SEHNR, FQNEAQ (reference sequence). Trimming pared 4 bases from V and 2 bases from J, leaving 14 bases between. The DNA of the CDR3 is TGTGCCAGCAGCTGGGGTGGAGGGCGAAACTATGGCTACACCTTC. Translation gives CASSWGGGRNYGYTF.

The CDR3 DNA sequence: TGTGCCAGCAGCGTCCTAGCGGGATACACCGGGGAGCTGTTTTTT. Translation gives CASSVLAGYTGELFF. V is TRBV9 and J is TRBJ2-2; TRBD2 matches 9 bases. With 2 bases clipped from V and 3 bases from J, the junction kept 2 bases outside the gene matches. The CDR3 length is 15 residues. CDR1 is SGDLS and CDR2 is YYNGEE in the germline V gene. Supplemented by reference TRBV9 and TRBJ2-2, the full variable domain reads DSGVTQTPKHLITATGQRVTLRCSPRSGDLSVYWYQQSLDQGLQFLIQYYNGEERAKGNILERFSAQQFPDLHSELNLSSLELGDSALYFCASSVLAGYTGELFFGEGSRLTVL.